The 21 T cell receptor beta chains reported below all come from one sample, sequenced in a study of T-cell reconstitution after alpha-beta-depleted transplantation in children. Using unique molecular identifiers, the investigators prepared the TCRbeta library. TCRdb reanalysed the PCR reads using MiXCR and keeps one entry per CDR3 protein. The table has 550,000 to 600,000 distinct CDR3 sequences, around 23% seen once. Specimen: PBMCs, mostly from graft donor cells, collected 360 days after TCRalphabeta/CD19-depleted stem cell transplant. The source of these receptors is a boy under two years old who had a stem cell transplant for acute myeloid leukemia, so the T cells may come from the graft donor.

The V and J genes are TRBV15 and TRBJ2-1; 8 nucleotides align to TRBD2. Germline assignment: CDR1 LNHNV and CDR2 YYDKDF (reference sequence). The CDR3 contains 16 residues. The V segment lost 5 bases and the J segment 9 bases; nucleotides outside the gene matches: 15. For the CDR3, the DNA is TGTGCCACCAGCCCTGTGGGGAGCGGGGGCCCTGGTGAGCAGTTCTTC. Translated, it gives CATSPVGSGGPGEQFF.

V and J are TRBV12-3 or TRBV12-4 and TRBJ2-7; 8 bases fit TRBD1. This CDR3 is built from 14 residues. J gave up 7 bases and V 5 bases, and 10 bases lay outside the gene matches. CDR3 region: CASSRQGPPGEQYF. The DNA for the CDR3 is TGTGCCAGCAGTCGACAGGGGCCACCCGGGGAGCAGTACTTC.

This clonotype was detected a few times. The chain carries TRBV20-1 and TRBJ1-6; 9 bases line up with TRBD1. With V trimmed by 2 bases and J by 9 bases, 8 bases remained unmatched. Germline CDR1 reads DFQATT; CDR2 reads SNEGSKA (reference sequence). This CDR3 is 15 amino acids long. The CDR3 bases are TGCAGTGCTAGAATCCCGGGGACAGGGATTTCACCCCTCCACTTT. It codes for CSARIPGTGISPLHF.

This clonotype occurred a few times. The gene calls are TRBV29-1 and TRBJ2-3, with D possibly called TRBD1 or TRBD2 (5 bases each). Trimming left V 4 bases short and J 2 bases short, with 7 bases between. The germline CDR1 and CDR2 sequences are SQVTM and ANQGSEA. This CDR3 has 12 residues. The CDR3 sequence: CSVGGFTDTQYF. As DNA, the CDR3 is TGCAGCGTTGGGGGGTTCACAGATACGCAGTATTTT.

The chain links TRBV12-3 or TRBV12-4 to TRBJ1-2; the D gene is possibly TRBD1 (6 bases). Trimming stripped 3 bases from V and 6 bases from J, with 11 bases between. The CDR3 has 13 amino acids. Here the CDR3 DNA reads TGTGCCAGCAGTTTTTCAGGGGTGGATGGCTACACCTTC. It yields the protein CASSFSGVDGYTF.

The chain couples TRBV6-5 to TRBJ2-7; D call uncertain. Trimming removed 4 bases from V and 7 bases from J, with 17 bases in between. Germline lookup yields CDR1 MNHEY and CDR2 SVGAGI. The CDR3 runs 14 residues. The DNA for the CDR3 is TGTGCCAGCAGTTCTACCCGGACCGCTCGGGAGCAGTACTTC. Its translation is CASSSTRTAREQYF.

V and J are TRBV6-5 and TRBJ1-1, with TRBD1 identical over 7 bases. Germline V CDR1 and CDR2: MNHEY, SVGAGI. With 4 bases clipped from V and 7 bases from J, the junction kept 9 bases outside the gene matches. This CDR3 contains 14 residues. CDR3: CASSLGGGEVEAFF. CDR3 in DNA: TGTGCCAGCAGTTTAGGAGGGGGCGAGGTTGAAGCTTTCTTT.

V and J are TRBV4-3 and TRBJ2-3, with D unclear. The V end lost 0 bases, the J end lost 0 bases, and 13 bases lay between the germline ends. The CDR3 loop spans 17 amino acids. From germline, CDR1 is LGHNA and CDR2 YSLEER. CDR3 sequence: CASSQDSSRASTDTQYF. CDR3 DNA: TGCGCCAGCAGCCAAGATAGCAGCAGAGCCAGCACAGATACGCAGTATTTT.

V and J are TRBV14 and TRBJ2-7; tentatively, D is TRBD1 or TRBD2 (6 bases each). The germline V gene has CDR1 SGHDN and CDR2 FVKESK. The CDR3 covers 16 residues. Trimming took off 0 bases at V and 0 bases at J, with 12 bases between the two ends. CDR3 loop: CASSQDGRGLSYEQYV. The CDR3 DNA reads TGTGCCAGCAGCCAAGATGGCAGGGGACTCTCCTACGAGCAGTACGTC.

The chain couples TRBV20-1 to TRBJ2-3; possibly TRBD2 for D (6 bases). Germline-derived CDR1 and CDR2 are DFQATT and SNEGSKA (reference sequence). The CDR3 has 14 amino acids. Trimming cost V 1 base and J 2 bases, with 10 bases left between them. The CDR3 loop reads CSARGGLNTDTQYF. The CDR3 region has the DNA TGCAGTGCTAGAGGCGGACTAAACACAGATACGCAGTATTTT.

The chain links TRBV7-3 to TRBJ2-5; TRBD2 matches at 12 bases. The CDR3 spans 16 residues. Germline CDR1 is SGHTA and CDR2 is FQGTGA. V gave up 5 bases and J gave up 1 base; unmatched junction bases: 5. CDR3 in DNA: TGTGCCAGCAGCCACGGACTAGCGGGGTCCCAAGAGACCCAGTACTTC. This codes for CASSHGLAGSQETQYF.

This chain links TRBV15 with TRBJ2-1; TRBD1 matches at 9 bases. Losses at the gene ends were 0 bases for V and 7 bases for J; bases not matched to a gene: 13. The CDR3 contains 18 residues. Germline V gene data show CDR1 as LNHNV and CDR2 as YYDKDF (reference sequence). CDR3 nucleotide sequence: TGTGCCACCAGCAGAGAAATGGGCAGGGACAGGGCTACAAATGAGCAGTTCTTC. It is translated as CATSREMGRDRATNEQFF.

This clonotype showed up many times. The chain uses TRBV12-3 or TRBV12-4 and TRBJ2-2; the D call may be TRBD1 or TRBD2 (6 bases each). Trimming left V 7 bases short and J 4 bases short, with 16 bases between. This CDR3 is 15 amino acids long. The CDR3, as DNA: TGTGCCAGCAAAAGCAACGGGGGCGGCACCGGGGAGCTGTTTTTT. This translates into CASKSNGGGTGELFF.

This sequence joins TRBV4-2 and TRBJ2-6, with D hard to call. The V gene lost 0 bases and the J gene lost 0 bases, with 9 bases spanning the gap. Germline CDR1 LGHNA, CDR2 YNFKEQ. The CDR3 runs 17 residues. In DNA form, the CDR3 reads TGTGCCAGCAGCCAAGAACGACGGACCTCTGGGGCCAACGTCCTGACTTTC. Residues: CASSQERRTSGANVLTF.

V is TRBV5-1 and J is TRBJ1-1; D remains unclear. The germline V gene encodes CDR1 SGHRS and CDR2 YFSETQ. The CDR3 spans 13 residues. Deletions cut 0 bases from V and 4 bases from J, with 7 bases between. CDR3 amino acids: CASSLGAGTEAFF. The CDR3 DNA follows: TGCGCCAGCAGCTTGGGGGCGGGCACTGAAGCTTTCTTT.

This clonotype was picked up one time. The chain combines TRBV6-4 with TRBJ2-1; 10 nucleotides line up with TRBD2. This CDR3 region has 24 residues. Looked up from germline, CDR1 is MRHNA and CDR2 is SNTAGT. The V gene end was trimmed by 0 bases and the J gene end by 4 bases; junction bases not matched to a gene: 27. CDR3 bases: TGTGCCAGCAGTGACTCGATGATGTTCACAATGGGCAGCGGGGGGGCCCTCAGTTACAATGAGCAGTTCTTC. Translated, it gives CASSDSMMFTMGSGGALSYNEQFF.

The rearrangement uses TRBV7-8 and TRBJ1-4, with D hard to call. Trimming removed 1 base at V and 1 base at J, with 7 bases between. Germline values: CDR1 SGHVS, CDR2 FQNEAQ. The CDR3 totals 15 residues. The CDR3 reads CASSLEARTNEKLFF. In DNA, the CDR3 is TGTGCCAGCAGCTTAGAAGCCAGAACTAATGAAAAACTGTTTTTT.

J is TRBJ2-5 and V is TRBV6-1, with 7 bases fitting TRBD1. This CDR3 region has 15 residues. Germline V gene lookup returns CDR1 MNHNS and CDR2 SASEGT. Losses at the gene ends were 6 bases for V and 4 bases for J; bases not matched to a gene: 11. DNA of the CDR3: TGTGCCAGCAGCGTGCCTGGGGACAGACGAGAGACCCAGTACTTC. Translated, it gives CASSVPGDRRETQYF.

The chain combines TRBV7-9 with TRBJ1-1, with D perhaps matching TRBD1 (6 bases). Trimming pared 5 bases from V and 1 base from J, leaving 14 bases between. The CDR3 is 15 amino acids. Germline assignment: CDR1 SEHNR and CDR2 FQNEAQ (reference sequence). The CDR3 protein is CASSPAGGWNTEAFF. CDR3 sequence (DNA): TGTGCCAGCAGCCCTGCTGGGGGCTGGAACACTGAAGCTTTCTTT.

This clonotype has only a few counts. The chain combines TRBV6-1 with TRBJ2-3; D is possibly TRBD1 or TRBD2 (5 bases each). Trimming left V 5 bases short and J 2 bases short, with 23 bases between. Germline V gene data show CDR1 as MNHNS and CDR2 as SASEGT. The CDR3 consists of 18 residues. The CDR3 spells CASSLLFGTPHPTDTQYF. CDR3 nucleotides: TGTGCCAGCAGTCTTCTCTTTGGGACCCCTCACCCCACAGATACGCAGTATTTT.

The table lists this clonotype with many counts. The DNA for the CDR3 is TGTGCTAGTGGTTTGTTTGTGGGGCAACGCATCACTTACAATGAGCAGTTCTTC. Protein product: CASGLFVGQRITYNEQFF. This sequence joins TRBV12-5 and TRBJ2-1; tentative D call: TRBD1 (5 bases). This CDR3 contains 18 residues. Germline V lookup: CDR1 LGHNT, CDR2 FRNRAP. Trimming pared 2 bases from V and 4 bases from J, leaving 21 bases between. The entire variable domain, with the rest obtained from reference TRBV12-5 and TRBJ2-1, is as follows: DARVTQTPRHKVTEMGQEVTMRCQPILGHNTVFWYRQTMMQGLELLAYFRNRAPLDDSGMPKDRFSAEMPDATLATLKIQPSEPRDSAVYFCASGLFVGQRITYNEQFFGPGTRLTVL.